Each of the 2 T cell receptor beta chains below was sequenced from the same sample in a study of T-cell reconstitution after alpha-beta-depleted transplantation in children. Preparation of the TCRbeta library was carried out with unique molecular identifiers. TCRdb ran MiXCR on the PCR reads and lists one entry per CDR3 protein. The table has hundreds of thousands of distinct CDR3 sequences, under 15% seen once. Specimen: PBMCs, mostly from graft donor cells, collected 360 days after TCRalphabeta/CD19-depleted stem cell transplant. All receptors come from a male patient younger than 18 who had a stem cell transplant for acute myeloid leukemia, so the T cells may come from the graft donor.

V usage is TRBV20-1 and J usage is TRBJ2-7; the D gene is possibly TRBD1 (5 bases). Between the trimmed V and J ends, which lost 3 bases and 4 bases, there was a span of 16 bases. The CDR3 has 14 residues. Germline lookup yields CDR1 DFQATT and CDR2 SNEGSKA (reference sequence). This CDR3 reads CSASGQGKWYEQYF. CDR3 DNA sequence: TGCAGTGCTAGCGGTCAGGGAAAATGGTACGAGCAGTACTTC.

Many counts were recorded for this clonotype. The chain links TRBV12-3 or TRBV12-4 to TRBJ2-7; maybe TRBD2 (6 bases). CDR3 length: 13 amino acids. Trimming removed 3 bases from V and 5 bases from J, with 11 bases in between. In DNA form, the CDR3 reads TGTGCCAGCAGTTTGGCGGGGCCCCACGAGCAGTACTTC. Translating gives CASSLAGPHEQYF.